Listed here are 6 T cell receptor beta chains from one sample, sequenced in a study of blood T cell repertoires in COVID-19. TCRdb's copy holds only in-frame clones and misses some; the assay was immunoSEQ multiplex PCR. The repertoire consists of under 250,000 clones, with about 79% occurring once and the leading ten covering approximately 10%. The material sequenced was peripheral blood. These TCRs come from a man aged 45-65 years with active or convalescent COVID-19.

This clone was counted a few times. As DNA, the CDR3 is TGCGCCAGCAGCTTGGAAGGGGGTACGGGCTACACCTTC. Its protein is CASSLEGGTGYTF. The chain couples TRBV5-1 to TRBJ1-2; tentative D call: TRBD1 (6 bases). The V and J ends lost 0 bases and 8 bases respectively, with 11 bases between them. The CDR3 contains 13 residues. CDR1 is SGHRS, CDR2 YFSETQ, per germline.

This chain connects TRBV6-1 to TRBJ1-5; no firm D call. Germline assignment: CDR1 MNHNS and CDR2 SASEGT. This CDR3 region has 13 residues. The germline V and J ends were trimmed by 5 bases and 6 bases, with 11 bases remaining between them. The CDR3 DNA is TGTGCCAGCAGTCCACTATCAGTTCAGCCCCAGCATTTT. Translating gives CASSPLSVQPQHF.

The genes are TRBV7-9 and TRBJ2-3; D is undetermined. Trimming took 1 base from V and 2 from J, leaving 16 bases between them. This CDR3 spans 17 amino acids. The germline V gene encodes CDR1 SEHNR and CDR2 FQNEAQ (reference sequence). CDR3 loop: CASSLGPTMRYTDTQYF. CDR3 DNA: TGTGCCAGCAGCTTAGGTCCCACAATGAGGTACACAGATACGCAGTATTTT.

The table lists this clone with a few counts. The sample contains more than one DNA sequence encoding this CDR3. This chain joins TRBV12-3 or TRBV12-4 and TRBJ1-2, with a possible D match to TRBD1 (6 bases). Trimming left V 6 bases short and J 5 bases short, with 10 bases between. This CDR3 has 12 amino acids. The CDR3 region is CASSLQGYGYTF. CDR3 bases: TGTGCCAGCAGCCTACAGGGATATGGCTACACCTTC.

This chain connects TRBV5-1 to TRBJ1-2; 10 nucleotides match TRBD1. Germline assignment: CDR1 SGHRS and CDR2 YFSETQ. This CDR3 contains 14 residues. The V gene end was trimmed by 1 base and the J gene end by 4 bases; junction bases not matched to a gene: 1. DNA of the CDR3: TGCGCCAGCAGCTTGCGGACAGGGGGCTATGGCTACACCTTC. It yields the protein CASSLRTGGYGYTF.

The V and J genes are TRBV3-1 (or the pseudogene TRBV3-2) and TRBJ2-7, with 10 bases that match TRBD1. The germline CDR1 and CDR2 sequences are LGHDT and YNNKEL (reference sequence). The ends lost 6 bases at V and 7 bases at J; junction bases unmatched: 9. This CDR3 is built from 14 residues. CDR3: CASRRRDRGFEQYV. In DNA, the CDR3 is TGTGCCAGCAGACGTAGGGACAGGGGCTTTGAGCAGTACGTC.